The following is a TCR beta chain sequence with its context. What it binds is not known. A read error may produce the germline difference seen at one junction end. Repertoires were sampled repeatedly during chemoradiotherapy. Germline values: CDR1 ENHRY, CDR2 SYGVKD. This CDR3 region has 14 residues. The data belong to a study of chemoradiotherapy in HPV16-positive cancers. Study-wide results and caveats: Non-HPV-specific T cells did not expand in tumors during treatment, whereas candidate HPV-specific clones and E7-related motifs did.

The table came from immunoSEQ multiplex PCR; TCRdb's copy has only in-frame clones and leaves some out. The data hold more than 9,000 clones, with nearly 90% observed a single time. The sample was taken from a patient who underwent chemoradiotherapy. This receptor was obtained from a human donor with HPV-associated anogenital cancer. This chain links TRBV10-3 with TRBJ1-3; D is possibly TRBD1 (5 bases). CDR3 nucleotides: TGTGCCGTCAGCTGGGGCTCGACTGGAAACACCATATATTTT. It codes for CAVSWGSTGNTIYF.